This TCR beta chain originates from a study of T cells in narcolepsy (dated by TCRdb to 2017 to 2018). A note on the overall study: The study enrolled patients with narcolepsy type 1 or type 2 (NT1, NT2) together with healthy control donors. The study used TCR Vbeta sequencing to track clonotypes in blood and CSF while looking for autoreactive T cells in narcolepsy patients that target self-antigens of hypocretin neurons (hypocretin, TRIB2). General conclusions and limits of the study: In plots comparing CSF and blood CD4+ T cell clonotypes from the same patient, HCRT-specific and TRIB2-specific autoreactive clonotypes were highlighted. Numbers of sequenced blood memory CD4+ clonotypes were comparable, averaging approximately 42,000 in patients and 33,354 in controls. According to the report, autoreactive clonotypes were detected serially in the blood of the same patients and of different patients, but not in healthy controls. Some blood memory CD4+ repertoires from patients and controls contained no sequences matching autoreactive T cell clones.

For TCR Vbeta sequencing, memory CD4+ T cells were sorted ex vivo from the peripheral blood of narcolepsy patients and healthy controls. Worth noting for this clone: Its antigen specificity is not known. There are no base qualities to consult, and no much larger clone falls within one base.

The CDR3 numbers 15 residues from cysteine through phenylalanine. The only DNA kept is the CDR3, 45 bases in frame from the first base. CDR1 and CDR2 were assigned from the germline V gene as LGHNA and YNFKEQ. Trimming costs V 1 base and J 1 base, and their ends lie 11 bases apart. Library construction relied on the immunoSEQ multiplex PCR assay. Here the immuneACCESS table is served through TCRdb, limited to in-frame sequences with V and J called. Missing clones are a known gap in these copies; in checked studies unresolved V genes cover under half, and the rest lacks a known reason. The sample yields approximately 25,000 clones; 79% were counted once. Clones ranked in the top ten supply 5% to 8.5% of the sample.

What was sequenced was memory (CD45RA-) CD4+ T cells from blood. Taken with the paper, the label for cell subset or site translates to: memory T cells sorted ex vivo from peripheral blood. Rearrangement joined TRBV4-2 to TRBJ2-7, with the D gene too uncertain to name. This receptor was identified in a human donor in good health. Read as DNA, the sequence is TGTGCCAGCAGCCAAGGCGGTGGTACTTCCTACGAGCAGTACTTC. This encodes CASSQGGGTSYEQYF.